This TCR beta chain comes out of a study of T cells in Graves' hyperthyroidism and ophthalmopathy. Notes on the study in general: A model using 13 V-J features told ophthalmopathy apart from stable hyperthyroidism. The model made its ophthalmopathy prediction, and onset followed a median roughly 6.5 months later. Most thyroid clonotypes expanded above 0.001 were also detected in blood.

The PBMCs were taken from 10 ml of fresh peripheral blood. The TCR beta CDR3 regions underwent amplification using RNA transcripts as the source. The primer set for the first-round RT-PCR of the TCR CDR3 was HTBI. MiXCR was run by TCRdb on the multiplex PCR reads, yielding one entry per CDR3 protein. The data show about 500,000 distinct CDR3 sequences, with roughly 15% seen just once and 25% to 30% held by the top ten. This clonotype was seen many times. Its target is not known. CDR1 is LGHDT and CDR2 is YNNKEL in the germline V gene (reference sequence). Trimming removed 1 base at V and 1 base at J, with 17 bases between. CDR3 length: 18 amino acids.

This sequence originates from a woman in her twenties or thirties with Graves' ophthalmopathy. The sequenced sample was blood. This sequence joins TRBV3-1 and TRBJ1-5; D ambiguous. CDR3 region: CASSQVGYEGGSNQPQHF. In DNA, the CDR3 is TGTGCCAGCAGCCAAGTCGGCTACGAGGGAGGGAGCAATCAGCCCCAGCATTTT.